Presented here are 7 T cell receptor beta chains from one specimen sequenced in a study of cytomegalovirus exposure and HLA in healthy donors. The method was immunoSEQ multiplex PCR; TCRdb's version includes in-frame clones alone and lacks a portion of them. The repertoire holds roughly 130,000 clones, with about nine tenths as singletons. Specimen: PBMCs. These receptors originate from a man under 40 in good health and CMV-seronegative.

The chain recombines TRBV6-1 with TRBJ1-1; tentatively, D is TRBD1 (6 bases). The CDR3 runs to 13 residues. Between the trimmed V and J ends, which lost 4 bases and 6 bases, there was a span of 12 bases. Germline V gene data show CDR1 as MNHNS and CDR2 as SASEGT. CDR3 loop: CASSAIGGAEAFF. CDR3 bases: TGTGCCAGCAGTGCTATAGGGGGAGCTGAAGCTTTCTTT.

This sequence joins TRBV29-1 and TRBJ2-4; D is unresolved. CDR3 size: 10 residues. The germline gives CDR1 SQVTM, CDR2 ANQGSEA. V lost 7 bases and J 8 bases, leaving 9 bases between the germline ends. CDR3 bases: TGCAGCGCCCTGATAGACATTCAGTACTTC. This gives the protein CSALIDIQYF.

In DNA form, the CDR3 reads TGCGCCAGCAGCTTGGGAGGGGAAAAACTGTTTTTT. This codes for CASSLGGEKLFF. V and J are TRBV5-1 and TRBJ1-4; D is unresolved. CDR3 length: 12 residues. Germline CDR1 is SGHRS and CDR2 is YFSETQ. Trimming cost V 0 bases and J 8 bases, with 5 bases left between them. Based on the CDR3 plus reference TRBV5-1 and TRBJ1-4, the full variable domain is KAGVTQTPRYLIKTRGQQVTLSCSPISGHRSVSWYQQTPGQGLQFLFEYFSETQRNKGNFPGRFSGRQFSNSRSEMNVSTLELGDSALYLCASSLGGEKLFFGSGTQLSVL.

This chain connects TRBV5-4 to TRBJ2-7; TRBD1 matches at 9 bases. Germline V CDR1 and CDR2: SGHNT, YYREEE (reference sequence). J lost 6 bases, V lost 5 bases, and 9 bases had no gene match. The CDR3 is 14 amino acids. CDR3 bases: TGTGCCAGCAGTTTCGGGACAGGGATTTTCGAGCAGTACTTC. This sequence encodes CASSFGTGIFEQYF. The complete variable domain, with remaining parts taken from reference TRBV5-4 and TRBJ2-7, reads ETGVTQSPTHLIKTRGQQVTLRCSSQSGHNTVSWYQQALGQGPQFIFQYYREEENGRGNFPPRFSGLQFPNYSSELNVNALELDDSALYLCASSFGTGIFEQYFGPGTRLTVT.

The chain has TRBV7-2 and TRBJ2-7; 7 positions agree with TRBD1. Looked up from germline, CDR1 is SGHTA and CDR2 is FQGNSA. This CDR3 has 14 residues. With 5 bases clipped from V and 1 base from J, the junction kept 5 bases outside the gene matches. CDR3 DNA: TGTGCCAGCAGCCAAGGACAGGTGTCCTACGAGCAGTACTTC. As protein: CASSQGQVSYEQYF.

The J gene is TRBJ2-7, the V gene TRBV6-1; D possibly corresponds to TRBD1 (5 bases). Trimming took 8 bases from V and 2 from J, leaving 19 bases between them. Germline V gene sequence: CDR1 MNHNS, CDR2 SASEGT. This CDR3 spans 15 amino acids. The CDR3 is CASLLGAGRPYEQYF. Here the CDR3 DNA reads TGTGCCAGCCTGCTTGGGGCAGGCCGCCCCTACGAGCAGTACTTC.

This clone was detected only once. The chain links TRBV5-1 to TRBJ2-1, with 11 bases aligning to TRBD2. V gave up 2 bases and J gave up 8 bases; unmatched junction bases: 3. Germline values: CDR1 SGHRS, CDR2 YFSETQ. The CDR3 totals 14 residues. CDR3 region: CASSLIAGGDEQFF. The CDR3 DNA reads TGCGCCAGCAGCTTAATAGCGGGAGGGGATGAGCAGTTCTTC.